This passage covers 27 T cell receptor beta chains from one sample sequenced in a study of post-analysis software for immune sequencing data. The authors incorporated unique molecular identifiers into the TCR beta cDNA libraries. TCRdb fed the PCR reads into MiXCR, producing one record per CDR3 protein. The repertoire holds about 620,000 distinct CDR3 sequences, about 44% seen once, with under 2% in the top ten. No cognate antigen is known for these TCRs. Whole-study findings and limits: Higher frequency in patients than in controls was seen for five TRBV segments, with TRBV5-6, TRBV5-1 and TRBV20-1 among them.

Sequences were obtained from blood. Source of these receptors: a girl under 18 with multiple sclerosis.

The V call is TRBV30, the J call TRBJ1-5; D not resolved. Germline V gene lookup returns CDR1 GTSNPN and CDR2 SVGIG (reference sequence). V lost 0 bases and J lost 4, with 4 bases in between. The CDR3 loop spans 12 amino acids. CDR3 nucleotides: TGTGCCTGGAGTGTGCAGAATCAGCCCCAGCATTTT. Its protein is CAWSVQNQPQHF.

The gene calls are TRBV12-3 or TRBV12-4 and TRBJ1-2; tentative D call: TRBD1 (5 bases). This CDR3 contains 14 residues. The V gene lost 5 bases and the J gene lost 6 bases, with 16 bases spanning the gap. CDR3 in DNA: TGTGCCAGCAGTCCCCGAGGAGGGGTGCATGGCTACACCTTC. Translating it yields CASSPRGGVHGYTF.

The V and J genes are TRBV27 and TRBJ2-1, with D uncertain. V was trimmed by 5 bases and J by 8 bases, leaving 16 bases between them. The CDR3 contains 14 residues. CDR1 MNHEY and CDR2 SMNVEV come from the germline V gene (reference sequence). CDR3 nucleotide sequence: TGTGCCAGCAGTCCCAAAAGTCGTTTCCATGAGCAGTTCTTC. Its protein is CASSPKSRFHEQFF.

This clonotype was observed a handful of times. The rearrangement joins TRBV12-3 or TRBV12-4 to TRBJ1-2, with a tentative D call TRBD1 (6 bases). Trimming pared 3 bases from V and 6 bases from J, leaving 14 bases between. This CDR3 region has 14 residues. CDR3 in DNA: TGTGCCAGCAGTTTCGGGAGGGGGTTAGATGGCTACACCTTC. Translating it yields CASSFGRGLDGYTF.

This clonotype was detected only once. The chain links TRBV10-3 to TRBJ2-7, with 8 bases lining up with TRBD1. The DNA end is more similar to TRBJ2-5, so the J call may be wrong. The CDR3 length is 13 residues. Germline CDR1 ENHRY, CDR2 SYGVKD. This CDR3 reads CAISKQGGETQYF. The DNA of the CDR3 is TGTGCCATCAGTAAACAGGGGGGAGAGACCCAGTACTTC.

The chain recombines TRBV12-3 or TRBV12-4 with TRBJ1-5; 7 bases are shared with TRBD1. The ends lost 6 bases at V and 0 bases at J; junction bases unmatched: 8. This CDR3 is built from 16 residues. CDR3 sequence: CASSLGQAYSNQPQHF. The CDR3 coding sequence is TGTGCCAGCAGCCTCGGACAGGCATATAGCAATCAGCCCCAGCATTTT.

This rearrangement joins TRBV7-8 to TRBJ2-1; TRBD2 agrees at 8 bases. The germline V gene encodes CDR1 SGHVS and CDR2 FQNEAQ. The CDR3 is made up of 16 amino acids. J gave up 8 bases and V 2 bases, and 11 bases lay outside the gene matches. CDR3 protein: CASSLFSNREGDEQFF. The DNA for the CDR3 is TGTGCCAGCAGCTTATTTTCGAATCGGGAGGGTGATGAGCAGTTCTTC. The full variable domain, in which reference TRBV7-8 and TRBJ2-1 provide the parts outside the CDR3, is GAGVSQSPRYKVAKRGQDVALRCDPISGHVSLFWYQQALGQGPEFLTYFQNEAQLDKSGLPSDRFFAERPEGSVSTLKIQRTQQEDSAVYLCASSLFSNREGDEQFFGPGTRLTVL.

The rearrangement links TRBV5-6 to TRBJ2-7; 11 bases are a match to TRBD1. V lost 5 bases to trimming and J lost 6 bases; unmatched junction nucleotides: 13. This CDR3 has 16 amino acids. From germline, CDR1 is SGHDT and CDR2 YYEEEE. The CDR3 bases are TGTGCCAGCAGTTCCGCCGGGACAGGGGGTTCGGGCGAGCAGTACTTC. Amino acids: CASSSAGTGGSGEQYF.

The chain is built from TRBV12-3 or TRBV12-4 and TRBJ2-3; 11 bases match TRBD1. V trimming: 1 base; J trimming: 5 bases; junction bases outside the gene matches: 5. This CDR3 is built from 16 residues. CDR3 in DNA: TGTGCCAGCAGTTTAGAGGCGGACAGGGGGCAAGATACGCAGTATTTT. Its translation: CASSLEADRGQDTQYF.

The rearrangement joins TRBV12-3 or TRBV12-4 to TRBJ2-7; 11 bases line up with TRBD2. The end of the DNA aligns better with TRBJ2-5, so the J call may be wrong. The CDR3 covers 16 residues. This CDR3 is CASSREASGRLKTQYF. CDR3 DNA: TGTGCCAGCAGCCGAGAGGCTAGCGGGAGGTTAAAGACCCAGTACTTC.

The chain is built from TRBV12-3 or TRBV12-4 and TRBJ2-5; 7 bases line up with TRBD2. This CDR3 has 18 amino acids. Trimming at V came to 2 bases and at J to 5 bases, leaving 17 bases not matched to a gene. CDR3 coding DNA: TGTGCCAGCAGTTTAAGGAATAGGGCGGGAGAGGCGGGTGAGACCCAGTACTTC. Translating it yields CASSLRNRAGEAGETQYF.

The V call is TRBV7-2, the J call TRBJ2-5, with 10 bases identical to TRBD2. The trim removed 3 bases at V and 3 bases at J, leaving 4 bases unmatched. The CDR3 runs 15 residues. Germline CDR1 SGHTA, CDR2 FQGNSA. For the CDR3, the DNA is TGTGCCAGCAGCTTCCAGCGGGGGGGAGAAGAGACCCAGTACTTC. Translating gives CASSFQRGGEETQYF.

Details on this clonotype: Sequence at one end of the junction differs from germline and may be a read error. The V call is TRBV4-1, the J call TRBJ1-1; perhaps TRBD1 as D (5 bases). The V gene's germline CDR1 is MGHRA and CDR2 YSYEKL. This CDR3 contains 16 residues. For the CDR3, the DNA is TGCGCCAGCAACCGGGGACCCGGGACCGGGAACGCTGAAGCTTTCTTT. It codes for CASNRGPGTGNAEAFF.

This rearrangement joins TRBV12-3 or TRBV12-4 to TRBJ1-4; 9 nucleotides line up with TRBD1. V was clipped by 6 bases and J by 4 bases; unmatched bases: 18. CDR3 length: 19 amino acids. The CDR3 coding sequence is TGTGCCAGCAGCGGTGCCGGGACAGGGTCATACATAGTTAATGAAAAACTGTTTTTT. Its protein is CASSGAGTGSYIVNEKLFF.

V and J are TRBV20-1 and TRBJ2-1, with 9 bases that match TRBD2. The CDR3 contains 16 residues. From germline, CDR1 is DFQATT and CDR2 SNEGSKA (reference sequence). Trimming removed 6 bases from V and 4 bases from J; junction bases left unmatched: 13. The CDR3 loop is CSATSRGRAGYNEQFF. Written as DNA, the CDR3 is TGCAGTGCCACGAGTCGCGGGAGGGCCGGGTACAATGAGCAGTTCTTC.

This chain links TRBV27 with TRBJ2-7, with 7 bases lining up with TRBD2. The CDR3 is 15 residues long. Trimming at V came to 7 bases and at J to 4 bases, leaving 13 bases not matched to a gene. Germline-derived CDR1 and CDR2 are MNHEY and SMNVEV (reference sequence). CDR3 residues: CASIKEAGNVYEQYF. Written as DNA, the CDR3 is TGTGCCAGCATAAAAGAAGCGGGAAATGTGTACGAGCAGTACTTC.

CDR3 sequence (DNA): TGTGCCAGCAGCCAAGATTTTCGTAGGCTAGCGGTCTCCTACGAGCAGTACTTC. This translates into CASSQDFRRLAVSYEQYF. The chain links TRBV4-2 to TRBJ2-7; 7 bases agree with TRBD2. The CDR3 totals 18 residues. With V trimmed by 0 bases and J by 0 bases, 11 bases remained unmatched. The V gene's germline CDR1 is LGHNA and CDR2 YNFKEQ.

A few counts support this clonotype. CDR3 amino acids: CASSEAGVQFF. The CDR3 DNA sequence: TGCGCCAGCAGTGAGGCTGGGGTCCAGTTCTTC. V gene TRBV10-1 combines with J gene TRBJ2-1; D ambiguous. The CDR3 runs 11 residues. Germline assignment: CDR1 WNHNN and CDR2 SYGVQD (reference sequence). V dropped 2 bases and J dropped 13 bases, with 9 bases sitting between them.

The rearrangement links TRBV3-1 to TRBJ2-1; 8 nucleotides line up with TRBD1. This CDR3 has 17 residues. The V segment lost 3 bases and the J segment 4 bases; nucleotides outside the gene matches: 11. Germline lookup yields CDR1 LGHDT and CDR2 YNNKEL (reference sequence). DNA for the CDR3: TGTGCCAGCAGCCACCAGGGGGCGCGGGTTAGGTACAATGAGCAGTTCTTC. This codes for CASSHQGARVRYNEQFF.

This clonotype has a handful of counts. The CDR3 loop reads CAISDRFRVGSGPTMVQFF. In DNA, the CDR3 is TGTGCCATCAGTGACCGATTTAGAGTCGGTAGCGGTCCAACAATGGTGCAGTTCTTC. The genes are TRBV10-3 and TRBJ2-1; possibly TRBD2 for D (6 bases). Deletions cut 3 bases from V and 12 bases from J, with 33 bases between. Germline V gene sequence: CDR1 ENHRY, CDR2 SYGVKD. There are 19 residues in the CDR3.

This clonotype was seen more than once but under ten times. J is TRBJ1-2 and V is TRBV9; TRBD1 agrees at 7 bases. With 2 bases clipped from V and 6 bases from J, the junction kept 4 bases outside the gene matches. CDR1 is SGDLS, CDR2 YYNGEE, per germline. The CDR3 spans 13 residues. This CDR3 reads CASSVDRSNGYTF. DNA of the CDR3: TGTGCCAGCAGCGTGGACAGGTCGAATGGCTACACCTTC.

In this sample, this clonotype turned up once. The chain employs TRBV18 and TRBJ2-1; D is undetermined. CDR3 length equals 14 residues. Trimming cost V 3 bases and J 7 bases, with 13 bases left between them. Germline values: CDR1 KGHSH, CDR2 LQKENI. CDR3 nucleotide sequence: TGTGCCAGCTCACCGCCGGGTTTGGGGAATGAGCAGTTCTTC. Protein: CASSPPGLGNEQFF.

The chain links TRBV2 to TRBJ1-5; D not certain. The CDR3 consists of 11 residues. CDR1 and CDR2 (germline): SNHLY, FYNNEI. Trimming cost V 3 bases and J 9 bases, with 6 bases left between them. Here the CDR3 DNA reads TGTGCCAGCAGTGATGGTGGGCCCCAGCATTTT. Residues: CASSDGGPQHF.

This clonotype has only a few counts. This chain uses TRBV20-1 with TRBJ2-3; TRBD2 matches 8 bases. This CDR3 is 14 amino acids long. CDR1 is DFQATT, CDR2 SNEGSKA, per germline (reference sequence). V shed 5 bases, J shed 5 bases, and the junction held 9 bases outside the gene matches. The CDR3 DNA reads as TGCAGTGCTCAGAGCGGGAGTAGGCTAGATACGCAGTATTTT. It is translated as CSAQSGSRLDTQYF.

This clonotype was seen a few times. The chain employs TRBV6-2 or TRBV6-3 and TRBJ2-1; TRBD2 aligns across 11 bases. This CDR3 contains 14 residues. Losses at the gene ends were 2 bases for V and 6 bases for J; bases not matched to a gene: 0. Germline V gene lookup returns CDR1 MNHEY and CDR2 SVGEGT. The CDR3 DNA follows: TGTGCCAGCAGTTACGGGACTAGCGGCAATGAGCAGTTCTTC. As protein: CASSYGTSGNEQFF.

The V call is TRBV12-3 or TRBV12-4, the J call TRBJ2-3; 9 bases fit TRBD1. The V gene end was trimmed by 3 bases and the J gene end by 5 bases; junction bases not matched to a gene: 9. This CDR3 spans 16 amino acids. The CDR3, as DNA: TGTGCCAGCAGTTTCCCCGGGACAGGGTGGAGAGATACGCAGTATTTT. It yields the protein CASSFPGTGWRDTQYF.

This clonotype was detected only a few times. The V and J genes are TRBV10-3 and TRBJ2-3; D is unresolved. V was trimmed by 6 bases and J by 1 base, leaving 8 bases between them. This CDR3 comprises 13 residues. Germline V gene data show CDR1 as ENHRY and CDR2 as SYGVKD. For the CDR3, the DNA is TGTGCCATCAGCGAAGACGGCACAGATACGCAGTATTTT. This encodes CAISEDGTDTQYF.